This T cell receptor beta chain was captured in a study of cytomegalovirus exposure and HLA in healthy donors. About the study: HLA-typed donors were the source of approximately 88 million unique TCRs, which an early data release held. Overall study findings and caveats: Roughly uniform depth of sequencing across donors was assumed in presence/absence analyses.

V lost 5 bases, J lost 6 bases, and 20 bases lay in between. CDR3 length: 15 amino acids. Germline V gives CDR1 SGHRS, CDR2 YFSETQ. In the case of this clone: Its cognate antigen is unknown.

60 Vbeta and 13 Jbeta primers were used in PCR. Using immunoSEQ multiplex PCR, the repertoire was profiled, and TCRdb retains in-frame clones only, with some absent. The sample holds about 190,000 clones. The J gene is TRBJ1-2, the V gene TRBV5-1; D is undetermined. Sequenced input: PBMCs. This clonotype originated in a woman aged 25 to 39 in good health and CMV-seropositive. DNA for the CDR3: TGCGCCAGCAGTAAGGTCCAGGAATCTCTGAATGGCTACACCTTC. Protein sequence: CASSKVQESLNGYTF.